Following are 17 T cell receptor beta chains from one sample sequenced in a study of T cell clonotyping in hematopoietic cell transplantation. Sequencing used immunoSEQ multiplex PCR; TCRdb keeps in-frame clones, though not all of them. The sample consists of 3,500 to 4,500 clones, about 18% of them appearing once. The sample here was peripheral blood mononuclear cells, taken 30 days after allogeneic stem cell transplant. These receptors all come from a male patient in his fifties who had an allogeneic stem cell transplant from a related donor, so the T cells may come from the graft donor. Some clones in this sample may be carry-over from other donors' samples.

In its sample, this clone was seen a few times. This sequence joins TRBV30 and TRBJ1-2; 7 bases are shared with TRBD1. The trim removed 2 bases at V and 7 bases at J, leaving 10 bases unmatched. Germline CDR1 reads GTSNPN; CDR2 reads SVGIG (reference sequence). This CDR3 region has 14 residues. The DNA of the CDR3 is TGTGCCTGGAGTTACACAGGGGAGGCCGCTGGCTACACCTTC. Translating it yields CAWSYTGEAAGYTF.

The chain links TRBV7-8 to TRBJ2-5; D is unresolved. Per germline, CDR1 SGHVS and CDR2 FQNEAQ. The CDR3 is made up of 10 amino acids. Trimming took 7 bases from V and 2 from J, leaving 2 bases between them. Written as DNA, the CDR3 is TGTGCCAGCAAACAAGAGACCCAGTACTTC. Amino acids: CASKQETQYF.

CDR3 coding DNA: TGTGCCAGTAATTGGGGGGAACAGCCCCAGCATTTT. As protein: CASNWGEQPQHF. The gene calls are TRBV19 and TRBJ1-5, with D maybe TRBD1 (5 bases). Germline V CDR1 and CDR2: LNHDA, SQIVND (reference sequence). The CDR3 is 12 amino acids. V was trimmed by 7 bases and J by 7 bases, leaving 11 bases between them.

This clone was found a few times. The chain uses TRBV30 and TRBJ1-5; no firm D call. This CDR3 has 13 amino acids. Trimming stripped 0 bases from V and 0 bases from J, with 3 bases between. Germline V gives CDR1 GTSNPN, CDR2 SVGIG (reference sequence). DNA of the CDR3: TGTGCCTGGAGTGTTAATAGCAATCAGCCCCAGCATTTT. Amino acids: CAWSVNSNQPQHF.

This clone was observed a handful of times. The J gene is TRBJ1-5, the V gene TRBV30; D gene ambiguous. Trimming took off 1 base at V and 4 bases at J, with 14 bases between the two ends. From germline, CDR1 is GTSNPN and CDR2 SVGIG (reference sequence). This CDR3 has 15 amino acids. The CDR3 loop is CAWSARLGSNQPQHF. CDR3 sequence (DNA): TGTGCCTGGAGTGCCCGCCTCGGCAGTAATCAGCCCCAGCATTTT.

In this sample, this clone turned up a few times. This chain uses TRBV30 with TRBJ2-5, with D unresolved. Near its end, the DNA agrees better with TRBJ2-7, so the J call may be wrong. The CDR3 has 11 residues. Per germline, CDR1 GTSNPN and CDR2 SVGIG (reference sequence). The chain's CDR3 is CAWRPGGEQYF. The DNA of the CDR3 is TGTGCCTGGAGGCCCGGCGGCGAGCAGTACTTC.

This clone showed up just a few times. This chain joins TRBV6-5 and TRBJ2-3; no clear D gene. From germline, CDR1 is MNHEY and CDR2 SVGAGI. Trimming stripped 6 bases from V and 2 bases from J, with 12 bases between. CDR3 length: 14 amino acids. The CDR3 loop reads CASSLGPHTDTQYF. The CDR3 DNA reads TGTGCCAGCAGCCTAGGGCCCCACACAGATACGCAGTATTTT.

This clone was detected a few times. CDR3 coding DNA: TGCGCCAGCAGCCAAGGACAGGGGGCGTTCGACGAGCAGTACTTC. This translates into CASSQGQGAFDEQYF. J is TRBJ2-5 and V is TRBV4-3; 10 positions agree with TRBD1. The DNA end is more similar to TRBJ2-7, so the J call may be wrong. There are 15 residues in the CDR3. CDR1 is LGHNA and CDR2 is YSLEER in the germline V gene.

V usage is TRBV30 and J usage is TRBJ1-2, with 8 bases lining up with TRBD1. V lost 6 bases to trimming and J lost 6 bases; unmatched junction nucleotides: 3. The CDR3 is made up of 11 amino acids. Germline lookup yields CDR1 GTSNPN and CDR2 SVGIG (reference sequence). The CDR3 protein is CACRTGNGYTF. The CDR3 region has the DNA TGTGCCTGTAGGACAGGGAATGGCTACACCTTC.

CDR3 sequence reads: CASSSGQNLPMRGYTF. CDR3 nucleotide sequence: TGTGCCAGCAGCTCAGGACAGAATTTACCAATGAGAGGCTACACCTTC. The chain employs TRBV7-8 and TRBJ1-2, with D possibly matching TRBD1 (6 bases). V gave up 4 bases and J gave up 8 bases, with 23 bases separating them. The germline V gene encodes CDR1 SGHVS and CDR2 FQNEAQ. The CDR3 is made up of 16 amino acids.

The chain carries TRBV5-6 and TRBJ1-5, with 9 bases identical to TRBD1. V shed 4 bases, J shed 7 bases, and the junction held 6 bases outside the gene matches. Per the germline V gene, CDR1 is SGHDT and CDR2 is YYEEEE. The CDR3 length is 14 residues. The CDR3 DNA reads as TGTGCCAGCAGCCCGGGACAGGGTGGCCAGCCCCAGCATTTT. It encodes CASSPGQGGQPQHF.

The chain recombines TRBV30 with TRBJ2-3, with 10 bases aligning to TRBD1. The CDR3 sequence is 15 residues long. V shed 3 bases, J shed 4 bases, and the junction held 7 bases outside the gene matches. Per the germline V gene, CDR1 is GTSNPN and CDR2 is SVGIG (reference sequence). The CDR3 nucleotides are TGTGCCTGGAGGGGGGGGACAGGGGCGGCAGATACGCAGTATTTT. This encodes CAWRGGTGAADTQYF.

The CDR3 region has the DNA TGTGCCAGCAGTGACAGGGTGTCTGGAAACACCATATATTTT. This sequence encodes CASSDRVSGNTIYF. The chain recombines TRBV25-1 with TRBJ1-3; perhaps TRBD1 as D (5 bases). Between the trimmed V and J ends, which lost 3 bases and 1 base, there was a span of 7 bases. Germline lookup yields CDR1 MGHDK and CDR2 SYGVNS. CDR3 length: 14 residues.

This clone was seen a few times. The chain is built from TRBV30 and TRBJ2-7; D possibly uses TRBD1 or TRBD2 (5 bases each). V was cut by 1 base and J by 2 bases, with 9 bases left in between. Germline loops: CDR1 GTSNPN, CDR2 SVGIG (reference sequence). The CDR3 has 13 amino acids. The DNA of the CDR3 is TGTGCCTGGAGTGGGGGGTGGGCCTACGAGCAGTACTTC. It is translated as CAWSGGWAYEQYF.

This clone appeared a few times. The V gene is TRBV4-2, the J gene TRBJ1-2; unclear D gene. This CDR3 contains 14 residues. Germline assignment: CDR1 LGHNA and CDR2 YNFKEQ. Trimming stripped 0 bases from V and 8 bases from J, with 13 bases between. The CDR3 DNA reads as TGTGCCAGCAGCCAAGATTTGACTTCGGGGGGCTACACCTTC. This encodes CASSQDLTSGGYTF.

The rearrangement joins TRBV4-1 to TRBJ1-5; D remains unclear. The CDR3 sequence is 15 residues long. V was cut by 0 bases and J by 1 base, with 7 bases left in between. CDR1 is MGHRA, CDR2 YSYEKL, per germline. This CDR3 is CASSQDEGSNQPQHF. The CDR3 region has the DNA TGCGCCAGCAGCCAAGATGAGGGAAGCAATCAGCCCCAGCATTTT.

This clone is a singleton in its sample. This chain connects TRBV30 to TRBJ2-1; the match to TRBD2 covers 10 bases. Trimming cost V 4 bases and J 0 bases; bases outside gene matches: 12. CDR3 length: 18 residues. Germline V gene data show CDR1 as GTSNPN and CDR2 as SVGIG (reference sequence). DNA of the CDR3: TGTGCCTGGACAAGGACTAGCGGATCATTCCGCTCCTACAATGAGCAGTTCTTC. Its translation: CAWTRTSGSFRSYNEQFF.